This is a list of T cell receptor beta chains from one sample in a study of CD8+CD57+ T cells in acquired aplastic anemia. TCRdb reprocessed the reads via MiXCR and lists one record per CDR3 protein. The sample lists 100,000 to 150,000 distinct CDR3 sequences; approximately 41% were seen once. Sequencing input: sorted CD4+, CD8+, or CD8+CD57+ T cells (not recorded which) from PBMCs. The receptor set was obtained from a human donor with aplastic anemia. CDR3s include the opening cysteine and the closing phenylalanine or tryptophan. D genes are given only for firm matches. Clone size, where shown, is once, few, many, or a class for clones that have expanded.

DNA: TGTGCCAGTAGTCTTGGTGGGGATTACACTGAAGCTTTCTTT; CDR3: CASSLGGDYTEAFF; D: NA; size: NA; J: TRBJ1-1; V: TRBV19
DNA: TGCGCCAGCAGCTCCGGGGCACCAAATTCCCTAGCCAAAAACATTCAGTACTTC; CDR3: CASSSGAPNSLAKNIQYF; D: NA; size: few; J: TRBJ2-4; V: TRBV5-1
DNA: TGCAGTGCACCAGTTGGGGGGGTTACCTACGAGCAGTACTTC; CDR3: CSAPVGGVTYEQYF; D: TRBD2; size: once; J: TRBJ2-7; V: TRBV20-1
DNA: TGTGCCAGCAGCCAGACAGATAATTCACCCCTCCACTTT; CDR3: CASSQTDNSPLHF; D: NA; size: many; J: TRBJ1-6; V: TRBV3-1
DNA: TGTGCCAGTAGTATAATGACAGTCTCTGGGGCCAACGTCCTGACTTTC; CDR3: CASSIMTVSGANVLTF; D: NA; size: NA; J: TRBJ2-6; V: TRBV19
DNA: TGTGCCAGCAGCGATCGACAGGCCCTCTCTAGGCCCCAGCATTTT; CDR3: CASSDRQALSRPQHF; D: NA; size: many; J: TRBJ1-5; V: TRBV7-2
DNA: TGCAGCGTTGGCGATTACGAGCAGTACTTC; CDR3: CSVGDYEQYF; D: NA; size: NA; J: TRBJ2-7; V: TRBV29-1
DNA: TGCGCCAGCAGCCAAGCGCAAGGGGTAATCTATGGCTACACCTTC; CDR3: CASSQAQGVIYGYTF; D: NA; size: many; J: TRBJ1-2; V: TRBV4-3
DNA: TGCGCCAGCAGCCAGACGACAGGCACGGGCACTGAAGCTTTCTTT; CDR3: CASSQTTGTGTEAFF; D: NA; size: once; J: TRBJ1-1; V: TRBV5-1
DNA: TGCAGTGCTAGTCCTCAGGGTAGCAATCAGCCCCAGCATTTT; CDR3: CSASPQGSNQPQHF; D: NA; size: NA; J: TRBJ1-5; V: TRBV20-1
DNA: TGTGCCAGCAGCTTGGTCGGCTCGTCCTACGAGCAGTACTTC; CDR3: CASSLVGSSYEQYF; D: NA; size: NA; J: TRBJ2-7; V: TRBV7-9
DNA: TGCAGTGCTAGGGTGAAGGGTTACAATCAGCCCCAGCATTTT; CDR3: CSARVKGYNQPQHF; D: NA; size: many; J: TRBJ1-5; V: TRBV20-1
DNA: TGTGCCAGCAGTGAACGGGGGGCCCTGTTGATTTTT; CDR3: CASSERGALLIF; D: NA; size: many; J: TRBJ2-2; V: TRBV2
DNA: TGCAGTGCGGTGAGGATGGGTGGGGCCAAAAACATTCAGTACTTC; CDR3: CSAVRMGGAKNIQYF; D: NA; size: many; J: TRBJ2-4; V: TRBV20-1
DNA: TGTGCCAGCAATAAAGAAGACTACAATGAGCAGTTCTTC; CDR3: CASNKEDYNEQFF; D: NA; size: once; J: TRBJ2-1; V: TRBV6-1
DNA: TGTGCCAGTAGTATAGGGGGTAGCACAGATACGCAGTATTTT; CDR3: CASSIGGSTDTQYF; D: NA; size: many; J: TRBJ2-3; V: TRBV19
DNA: TGCAGCGTTGTTGGTTTCGACAGGGGCGAAACCTACGAGCAGTACTTC; CDR3: CSVVGFDRGETYEQYF; D: TRBD1; size: many; J: TRBJ2-7; V: TRBV29-1
DNA: TGTGCCTGGAGTGTACGGCTAGCTGTGGAGACCCAGTACTTC; CDR3: CAWSVRLAVETQYF; D: NA; size: few; J: TRBJ2-5; V: TRBV30
DNA: TGTGCCAGCAGTGACATCCTCGGCACTCCCGAGCAGTACTTC; CDR3: CASSDILGTPEQYF; D: NA; size: once; J: TRBJ2-7; V: TRBV25-1
DNA: TGTGCCAGCCGGCGACAGCAGCGGGACATTCAGTACTTC; CDR3: CASRRQQRDIQYF; D: NA; size: many; J: TRBJ2-4; V: TRBV6-1